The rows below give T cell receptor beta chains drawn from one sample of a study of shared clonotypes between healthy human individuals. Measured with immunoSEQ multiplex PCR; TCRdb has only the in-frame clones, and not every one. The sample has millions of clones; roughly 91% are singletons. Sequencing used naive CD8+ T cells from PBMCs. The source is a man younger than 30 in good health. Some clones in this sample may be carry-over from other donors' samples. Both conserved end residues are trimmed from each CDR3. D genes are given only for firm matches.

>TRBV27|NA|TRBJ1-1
ASSPQEWNTEAF
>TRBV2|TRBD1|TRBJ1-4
ASSRTGANEKLF
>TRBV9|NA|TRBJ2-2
ATREHPRVENTGELF
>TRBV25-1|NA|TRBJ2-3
ATQGTDTQY
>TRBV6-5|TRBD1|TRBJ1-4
ASSRLDREVEKLF
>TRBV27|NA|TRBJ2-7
ASSFLGAGTDLYSYEQY
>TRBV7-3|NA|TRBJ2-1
ASSLIGGPHNEQF
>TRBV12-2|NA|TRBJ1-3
ASRYRSGNTIY
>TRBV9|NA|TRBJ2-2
ASSVPGNTGELF
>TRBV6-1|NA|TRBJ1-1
ASSESGIRRWDTEAF
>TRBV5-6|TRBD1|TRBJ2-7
ASRAAGTEYYEQY
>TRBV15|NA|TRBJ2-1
ATSFVRSNEQF
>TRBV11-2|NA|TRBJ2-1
ASSPLLGEQF
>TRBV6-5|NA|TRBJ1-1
ASSSDSTEAF
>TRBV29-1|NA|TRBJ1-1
SVRGPAEAF
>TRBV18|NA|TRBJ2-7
ASSAGAGQGTGQY
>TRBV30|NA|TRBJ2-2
AWSVLGGVGELF
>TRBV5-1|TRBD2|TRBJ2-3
ASSWRILAGVGDTQY
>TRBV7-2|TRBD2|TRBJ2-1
ASSFLLAGNNEQF
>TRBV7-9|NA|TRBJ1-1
ASSPSHGDEAF
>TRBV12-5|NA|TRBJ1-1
ASGFQGITEAF
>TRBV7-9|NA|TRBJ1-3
ASSSETEGNTIY
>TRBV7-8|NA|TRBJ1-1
ASSFPTERGENTEAF
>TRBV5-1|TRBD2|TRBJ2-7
ASSLDRSSGRHTYEQY
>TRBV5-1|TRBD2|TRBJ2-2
ASSLFAAQRGTGELF
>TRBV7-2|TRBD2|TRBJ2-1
ASSSTSGRAHEQF
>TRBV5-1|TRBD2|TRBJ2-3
ASRSASGGTDTQY
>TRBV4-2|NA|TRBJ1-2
ASSQEGEGLAIGYT
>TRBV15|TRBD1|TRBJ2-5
ATSAGTGGWETQY
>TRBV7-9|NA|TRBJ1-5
ASSSGHLLQH
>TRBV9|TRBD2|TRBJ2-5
ASSDRLAEETQY
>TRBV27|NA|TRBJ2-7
ASSSLLQSYEQY
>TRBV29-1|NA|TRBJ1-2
SVPKQRLFDYGYT
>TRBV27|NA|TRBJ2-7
ASSPSFGGGGLHEQY
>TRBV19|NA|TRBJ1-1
ASTLDPGASNTEAF
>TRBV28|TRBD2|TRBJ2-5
ASDGGTVRETQY
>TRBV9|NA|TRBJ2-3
ASSVAARATDTQY
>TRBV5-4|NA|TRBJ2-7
ASSFRDGTYEQY
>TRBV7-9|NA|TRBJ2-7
ASSAPGLPYEQY
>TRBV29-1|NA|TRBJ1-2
SVEGAAMKTYGYT
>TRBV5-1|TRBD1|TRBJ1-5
ASSLGTGGQPQH
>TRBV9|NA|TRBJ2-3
ASSVRIGSTDTQY
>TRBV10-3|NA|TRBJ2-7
ASGGGSSSYEQY
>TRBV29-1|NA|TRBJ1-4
SATGPRAEKLF
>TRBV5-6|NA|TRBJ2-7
ASSLAYILYEQY
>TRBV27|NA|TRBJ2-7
ASGLYYEQY
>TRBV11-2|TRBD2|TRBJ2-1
ASSLAPGSGALPNEQF
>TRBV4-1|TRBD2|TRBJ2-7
ASSQADGGSFYEQY
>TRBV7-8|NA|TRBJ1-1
ASSSHSTRNTEAF
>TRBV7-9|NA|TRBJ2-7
ASSLGQREQY
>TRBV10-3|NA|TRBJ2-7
AIRTTGSAWDEQY
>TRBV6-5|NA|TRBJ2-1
ASSYSVYNEQF
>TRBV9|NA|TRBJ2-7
ASSVGGRQFDEQY
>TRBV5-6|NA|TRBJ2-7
ASSFVAFSYEQY